This TCR beta chain was profiled in a study of Ad26.COV2.S vaccination and SARS-CoV-2 variants. Noted treatment: 15 to 20 received Ad26.COV2.S at low or high dose, single or two shots; several received placebo; per-sample allocation not given. At day 63 after the first vaccine or placebo injection, samples were drawn. TCRdb's copy holds only in-frame clones and misses some; the assay was immunoSEQ multiplex PCR. Among about half a million clones listed, 80% to 90% were seen once. CDR1 and CDR2 from the germline V gene are LGHNA and YNFKEQ. The CDR3 runs to 17 residues. V lost 0 bases to trimming and J lost 4 bases, with 18 bases between them.

The receptor comes from a person between 18 and 65 years old who received the Ad26.COV2.S COVID-19 vaccine or a placebo. The specimen comprised peripheral blood, sampled in a trial of Ad26.COV2.S vaccine versus placebo. The chain uses TRBV4-2 and TRBJ1-1, with D tentatively TRBD1 (6 bases). The CDR3 is CASSQDKNRASGTEAFF. DNA for the CDR3: TGTGCCAGCAGCCAAGATAAGAACAGGGCTTCGGGCACTGAAGCTTTCTTT.